This T cell receptor beta chain was captured in a study of T cell responses to AZD1222 COVID-19 vaccine. Using immunoSEQ multiplex PCR, the repertoire was profiled, and TCRdb retains in-frame clones only, with some absent. The table records over 150,000 clones, over 80% of them present only once. Germline-derived CDR1 and CDR2 are MGHDK and SYGVNS. The trim removed 4 bases at V and 3 bases at J, leaving 2 bases unmatched. The CDR3 totals 13 residues. The receptor was isolated from an adult in good health. The chain carries TRBV25-1 and TRBJ1-1; 7 bases map to TRBD1. The sample was peripheral blood, taken on day 0 of AZD1222 vaccination. The DNA of the CDR3 is TGTGCCAGCAGTGCTACAGGGGACACTGAAGCTTTCTTT. This encodes CASSATGDTEAFF.